The present entry profiles one T cell receptor beta chain with its context. No antigen is known for it. Germline CDR1 reads GTSNPN; CDR2 reads SVGIG (reference sequence). Trimming stripped 1 base from V and 5 bases from J, with 13 bases between. The CDR3 has 14 residues. The data stem from a study of cytomegalovirus exposure and HLA in healthy donors. Study results and limitations: Analysis was performed later, and it showed HLA-associated TCR beta chains to be more clonally expanded than equally common others.

In the PCR, 60 Vbeta and 13 Jbeta primers were used. Assay: immunoSEQ multiplex PCR; the TCRdb copy retains only in-frame clones and omits some. The repertoire shows approximately 170,000 clones; the top ten hold roughly 0.83%. V usage is TRBV30 and J usage is TRBJ2-3, with a possible D match to TRBD2 (7 bases). The sample consisted of PBMCs. This sequence originates from a woman between 18 and 29 years old in good health and CMV-seropositive. The CDR3 DNA is TGTGCCTGGAGTGACGGGGGGCCGGGAGATACGCAGTATTTT. It codes for CAWSDGGPGDTQYF.